The present TCR beta chain was sequenced within a study of shared clonotypes between healthy human individuals. The authors' processing: Quality scores were absent from the junction-only immunoSEQ sequences, so filtering differed. Only in-frame clones appear in the TCRdb table, and some are missing; sequencing was by immunoSEQ multiplex PCR. V and J calls and clone size are copied from that table; D and trimming were computed from the DNA. The sample has around 500,000 clones, roughly four fifths seen once. CDR1 is MNHNS and CDR2 is SASEGT in the germline V gene. The CDR3 is made up of 14 amino acids. Between the trimmed V and J ends, which lost 1 base and 4 bases, there was a span of 10 bases.

This chain joins TRBV6-1 and TRBJ1-2, with D possibly matching TRBD1 (6 bases). The TCR comes from a woman in her 40s in good health. Some clones in this sample may be carry-over from other donors' samples. The sequencing sample was made of PBMCs. CDR3 in amino acids: CASSEVPGAYGYTF. CDR3 DNA sequence: TGTGCCAGCAGTGAAGTGCCAGGGGCCTATGGCTACACCTTC.